This paragraph reports one T cell receptor beta chain. These data come from a study of blood T cells in healthy people across ages. Next came a second PCR, run for roughly 6 to 11 cycles, which used a sample-barcoded 5' primer along with a J-beta primer mix. MiXCR, applied by TCRdb to the 5' RACE reads, yields one record per CDR3 protein. The data contain about 900,000 distinct CDR3 sequences, around 68% of them singletons. The CDR3 length is 15 residues. Germline V lookup: CDR1 LGHDT, CDR2 YNNKEL (reference sequence). Trimming left V 0 bases short and J 6 bases short, with 12 bases between. The source of this sequence is a man younger than 40 in good health. The sequenced sample was blood. The rearrangement joins TRBV3-1 to TRBJ2-1, with D possibly matching TRBD2 (5 bases). The CDR3 DNA sequence: TGTGCCAGCAGCCAAGATTGGGAGAGATCCAATGAGCAGTTCTTC. Translation: CASSQDWERSNEQFF.